The next 25 T cell receptor beta chains were all read from a single sample in a study of beta chain features in type 1 diabetes. The entirety of the isolated RNA underwent reverse transcription, so expressed TCRB transcripts were sequenced. The method was immunoSEQ multiplex PCR; TCRdb's version includes in-frame clones alone and lacks a portion of them. Found here are 400,000 to 600,000 clones, 30% of them singletons; the top ten hold 0.05% to 0.065%. Sequences were obtained from naive CD4+ T cells from blood. The receptors originated from a man aged 18 to 30 in good health.

This clone was counted once. J is TRBJ2-7 and V is TRBV15, with D possibly being TRBD1 (6 bases). The CDR3 totals 15 residues. V lost 0 bases to trimming and J lost 2 bases, with 11 bases between them. Germline loops: CDR1 LNHNV, CDR2 YYDKDF (reference sequence). This CDR3 reads CATSRDNPGAYEQYF. The CDR3 bases are TGTGCCACCAGCAGAGATAACCCAGGGGCCTACGAGCAGTACTTC.

The J gene is TRBJ2-3, the V gene TRBV2; no clear D. Per the germline V gene, CDR1 is SNHLY and CDR2 is FYNNEI. Trimming removed 3 bases from V and 3 bases from J, with 7 bases in between. The CDR3 covers 13 residues. CDR3 sequence: CASSDDLTDTQYF. The CDR3 bases are TGTGCCAGCAGTGATGACCTAACAGATACGCAGTATTTT.

This clone showed up just a few times. This chain links TRBV7-2 with TRBJ2-7, with D perhaps given as TRBD1 or TRBD2 (6 bases each). Per the germline V gene, CDR1 is SGHTA and CDR2 is FQGNSA. This CDR3 comprises 14 residues. Deletions cut 5 bases from V and 4 bases from J, with 15 bases between. The CDR3 protein is CASSVWGAEYEQYF. CDR3 sequence (DNA): TGTGCCAGCAGCGTGTGGGGGGCGGAGTACGAGCAGTACTTC.

DNA of the CDR3: TGCAGCGTGCGAGACCCGAGCTCTGGGGCCAACGTCCTGACTTTC. It codes for CSVRDPSSGANVLTF. The gene calls are TRBV29-1 and TRBJ2-6; D is unclear. This CDR3 has 15 amino acids. Per the germline V gene, CDR1 is SQVTM and CDR2 is ANQGSEA. V shed 6 bases and J shed 0 bases, with 12 bases lying between them. Full variable domain (remainder filled in from reference TRBV29-1 and TRBJ2-6): SAVISQKPSRDICQRGTSLTIQCQVDSQVTMMFWYRQQPGQSLTLIATANQGSEATYESGFVIDKFPISRPNLTFSTLTVSNMSPEDSSIYLCSVRDPSSGANVLTFGAGSRLTVL.

V gene TRBV10-3 combines with J gene TRBJ2-7; 8 nucleotides match TRBD1. CDR3 size: 15 residues. The V gene's germline CDR1 is ENHRY and CDR2 SYGVKD. Trimming at V came to 9 bases and at J to 1 base, leaving 11 bases not matched to a gene. CDR3 nucleotides: TGTGCCATAGGGGACGGGACAGGCGGTTCCTACGAGCAGTACTTC. Protein sequence: CAIGDGTGGSYEQYF.

The CDR3 DNA follows: TGTGCCAGCAGTGAAGTTACAGGGGCTCAGGATGAGCAGTTCTTC. Protein: CASSEVTGAQDEQFF. The V and J genes are TRBV6-1 and TRBJ2-1; TRBD1 matches 7 bases. This CDR3 has 15 residues. Trimming took 1 base from V and 8 from J; bases not matched to a gene: 8. CDR1 MNHNS and CDR2 SASEGT come from the germline V gene.

The chain couples TRBV9 to TRBJ2-1; 7 positions agree with TRBD2. This CDR3 region has 15 residues. Trimming cost V 1 base and J 0 bases; bases outside gene matches: 1. Germline lookup yields CDR1 SGDLS and CDR2 YYNGEE. CDR3 sequence: CASSVLADSYNEQFF. In DNA form, the CDR3 reads TGTGCCAGCAGCGTACTAGCGGACTCCTACAATGAGCAGTTCTTC.

This clone was recorded a few times. This chain links TRBV19 with TRBJ2-4; D assignment may be TRBD1 or TRBD2 (5 bases each). The CDR3 spans 15 residues. Germline values: CDR1 LNHDA, CDR2 SQIVND (reference sequence). Trimming took off 4 bases at V and 5 bases at J, with 15 bases between the two ends. The CDR3, as DNA: TGTGCCAGTAGTAGACCTTCGGGACGAGAAAACATTCAGTACTTC. Encoded protein: CASSRPSGRENIQYF.

The chain carries TRBV18 and TRBJ2-1; no definite D call. The CDR3 length is 14 residues. Germline CDR1 is KGHSH and CDR2 is LQKENI. Trimming cost V 2 bases and J 6 bases, with 11 bases left between them. The CDR3 region has the DNA TGTGCCAGCTCACCAGGCCCAGAGTTCAATGAGCAGTTCTTC. This sequence encodes CASSPGPEFNEQFF.

The sample holds a few counts of this clone. This chain's CDR3 is CASRRTGGTYEQYF. CDR3 bases: TGTGCCAGCAGAAGGACAGGGGGGACCTACGAGCAGTACTTC. This chain connects TRBV7-2 to TRBJ2-7; the match to TRBD1 covers 10 bases. After removal of 6 bases from V and 2 bases from J, the junction contained 4 bases not matched to a gene. This CDR3 has 14 residues. Per the germline V gene, CDR1 is SGHTA and CDR2 is FQGNSA.

The V and J genes are TRBV4-2 and TRBJ2-1; D gene unclear. V lost 2 bases and J 0 bases, leaving 11 bases between the germline ends. This CDR3 region has 16 residues. Per the germline V gene, CDR1 is LGHNA and CDR2 is YNFKEQ. DNA for the CDR3: TGTGCCAGCAGCCAAACGGCTATGAGCTCCTACAATGAGCAGTTCTTC. Translation: CASSQTAMSSYNEQFF.

This chain joins TRBV30 and TRBJ2-1, with 11 bases matching TRBD2. Trimming cost V 3 bases and J 3 bases; bases outside gene matches: 7. This CDR3 region has 16 residues. Germline CDR1 GTSNPN, CDR2 SVGIG (reference sequence). The CDR3 DNA is TGTGCCTGGAGACCTTTCCTAGCGGGAGGCTACAATGAGCAGTTCTTC. Amino acid sequence: CAWRPFLAGGYNEQFF.

Only a few counts were recorded for this clone. The chain is built from TRBV7-6 and TRBJ1-4, with D uncertain. Germline CDR1 reads SGHVS; CDR2 reads FNYEAQ. This CDR3 spans 12 amino acids. V shed 3 bases and J shed 10 bases, with 9 bases lying between them. CDR3 nucleotides: TGTGCCAGCAGCTTCGACGGTTCAAAACTGTTTTTT. Protein: CASSFDGSKLFF.

The genes are TRBV7-2 and TRBJ1-2, with D hard to call. Trimming left V 7 bases short and J 2 bases short, with 2 bases between. The CDR3 length is 10 residues. Per germline, CDR1 SGHTA and CDR2 FQGNSA. This CDR3 is CASTNYGYTF. As DNA, the CDR3 is TGTGCCAGCACCAACTATGGCTACACCTTC.

With respect to this clone: The junction departs from the called germline gene at one end, perhaps through a read error. V gene TRBV6-5 combines with J gene TRBJ2-3, with 7 bases identical to TRBD2. The CDR3 consists of 13 residues. Germline V gene data show CDR1 as MNHEY and CDR2 as SVGAGI. The chain's CDR3 is CASTYAEGGLEHF. DNA for the CDR3: TGTGCCAGCACCTACGCGGAGGGAGGACTAGAACATTTT.

This clone came up once. The CDR3 protein is CASSSSQSNEKLFF. The CDR3, as DNA: TGTGCCAGCAGCTCGAGCCAGTCGAATGAAAAACTGTTTTTT. V gene TRBV7-9 combines with J gene TRBJ1-4; D is unclear. Per germline, CDR1 SEHNR and CDR2 FQNEAQ (reference sequence). The CDR3 loop spans 14 amino acids. The germline V and J ends were trimmed by 4 bases and 5 bases, with 11 bases remaining between them.

The chain carries TRBV6-6 and TRBJ2-1; D is perhaps TRBD2 (6 bases). Trimming took off 9 bases at V and 7 bases at J, with 19 bases between the two ends. Germline CDR1 and CDR2: MNHNY and SVGAGI (reference sequence). This CDR3 comprises 14 residues. The CDR3 loop reads CASKIGTRSNEQFF. CDR3 DNA: TGTGCCAGTAAAATCGGGACTCGATCTAATGAGCAGTTCTTC.

This clone has only a few counts. The chain is built from TRBV25-1 and TRBJ2-5; 7 bases agree with TRBD2. The germline V gene encodes CDR1 MGHDK and CDR2 SYGVNS. V was pared by 1 base and J by 4 bases, with 9 bases of the junction left unmatched. This CDR3 spans 16 amino acids. The CDR3, as DNA: TGTGCCAGCAGTGAATTAGGGCCGGGGAGGGTAGAGACCCAGTACTTC. Translation: CASSELGPGRVETQYF.

The chain recombines TRBV16 with TRBJ1-3, with no clear D. The germline CDR1 and CDR2 sequences are KGHSY and FQNENV. V was trimmed by 2 bases and J by 0 bases, leaving 11 bases between them. There are 16 residues in the CDR3. CDR3 nucleotide sequence: TGTGCCAGCAGCCAAAGCGGGATCAGCTCTGGAAACACCATATATTTT. As protein: CASSQSGISSGNTIYF. Looking up the rest from reference TRBV16 and TRBJ1-3 gives the full variable domain: GEEVAQTPKHLVRGEGQKAKLYCAPIKGHSYVFWYQQVLKNEFKFLISFQNENVFDETGMPKERFSAKCLPNSPCSLEIQATKLEDSAVYFCASSQSGISSGNTIYFGEGSWLTVV.

Worth noting for this clone: Other DNA variants within this sample encode the same CDR3. CDR3 region: CASSLAGAETQYF. The CDR3, as DNA: TGTGCCAGCAGCTTAGCGGGAGCAGAGACCCAGTACTTC. The chain links TRBV5-4 to TRBJ2-5; 8 nucleotides agree with TRBD2. The length of the CDR3 is 13 residues. Germline V gene sequence: CDR1 SGHNT, CDR2 YYREEE (reference sequence). The V and J ends lost 2 bases and 4 bases, in that order; junction bases with no gene match: 1.

This clone was seen a handful of times. Other DNA sequences within the sample encode an identical CDR3. The CDR3 DNA follows: TGCAGCGTTGAAGTGGGGGGGAACACTGAAGCTTTCTTT. Translation gives CSVEVGGNTEAFF. The V call is TRBV29-1, the J call TRBJ1-1, with TRBD1 as a possible D gene (5 bases). This CDR3 comprises 13 residues. Trimming removed 1 base at V and 1 base at J, with 7 bases between. The germline V gene encodes CDR1 SQVTM and CDR2 ANQGSEA.

This clone has just a few counts. This sequence joins TRBV10-3 and TRBJ1-1, with 7 bases matching TRBD1. CDR1 is ENHRY, CDR2 SYGVKD, per germline. Unmatched junction bases numbered 9, after V lost 6 bases and J lost 8 bases. CDR3 size: 13 residues. CDR3 DNA sequence: TGTGCCATCAGCCCCGGGACAGAATACGAAGCTTTCTTT. It translates to CAISPGTEYEAFF.

This clone was observed a few times. The chain carries TRBV28 and TRBJ2-7; 10 positions agree with TRBD1. This CDR3 comprises 14 residues. Germline V CDR1 and CDR2: MDHEN, SYDVKM. The trim removed 6 bases at V and 0 bases at J, leaving 2 bases unmatched. CDR3 in DNA: TGTGCCAGCAGGGGACAGGGGAGCTCCTACGAGCAGTACTTC. Its translation is CASRGQGSSYEQYF. The entire variable domain, with the rest obtained from reference TRBV28 and TRBJ2-7, is as follows: DVKVTQSSRYLVKRTGEKVFLECVQDMDHENMFWYRQDPGLGLRLIYFSYDVKMKEKGDIPEGYSVSREKKERFSLILESASTNQTSMYLCASRGQGSSYEQYFGPGTRLTVT.

The V and J genes are TRBV30 and TRBJ2-2; tentatively, D is TRBD2 (6 bases). V lost 2 bases and J lost 7, with 11 bases in between. The germline V gene encodes CDR1 GTSNPN and CDR2 SVGIG (reference sequence). The CDR3 sequence is 13 residues long. CDR3 in amino acids: CAWSQGGDGELFF. The DNA for the CDR3 is TGTGCCTGGAGTCAGGGCGGGGACGGGGAGCTGTTTTTT.

The chain couples TRBV28 to TRBJ1-5; TRBD1 aligns across 8 bases. The CDR3 covers 18 residues. The trim removed 6 bases at V and 3 bases at J, leaving 16 bases unmatched. Per germline, CDR1 MDHEN and CDR2 SYDVKM. Here the CDR3 DNA reads TGTGCCAGCAGGAGCGATCCAGGCGGACAGGGAATCAATCAGCCCCAGCATTTT. The encoded protein is CASRSDPGGQGINQPQHF.